Below are 5 T cell receptor beta chains sequenced from a single sample in a study of blood T cell repertoires in COVID-19. Profiling relied on immunoSEQ multiplex PCR, and the TCRdb table lists in-frame clones only, not all of them. The sample lists about 320,000 clones; more than 90% were seen once. The specimen sequenced was PBMCs or T cells enriched from blood (not recorded which). These receptors were taken from a man aged 55-75 years who had recovered from COVID-19.

This rearrangement joins TRBV7-9 to TRBJ1-6, with 7 bases identical to TRBD1. Germline CDR1 SEHNR, CDR2 FQNEAQ (reference sequence). Losses at the gene ends were 1 base for V and 10 bases for J; bases not matched to a gene: 10. This CDR3 comprises 16 residues. CDR3 protein: CASSLEGRQGGSPLHF. CDR3 sequence (DNA): TGTGCCAGCAGCTTAGAGGGGAGACAGGGTGGCTCACCCCTCCACTTT.

The table lists this clone with a count of one. J is TRBJ2-2 and V is TRBV9, with D perhaps matching TRBD2 (6 bases). The germline V gene encodes CDR1 SGDLS and CDR2 YYNGEE. The CDR3 totals 17 residues. V dropped 0 bases and J dropped 1 base, with 13 bases sitting between them. The DNA for the CDR3 is TGTGCCAGCAGCGTAGTGACCGGGACTTTGAACACCGGGGAGCTGTTTTTT. The encoded protein is CASSVVTGTLNTGELFF.

The CDR3, as DNA: TGTGCCAGCAGCCCACAGGGATCGGGCAATCAGCCCCAGCATTTT. The encoded protein is CASSPQGSGNQPQHF. The chain is built from TRBV9 and TRBJ1-5; TRBD1 might be the D (6 bases). The CDR3 sequence is 15 residues long. The germline gives CDR1 SGDLS, CDR2 YYNGEE. V dropped 4 bases and J dropped 2 bases, with 13 bases sitting between them.

The CDR3: CASSLAPLGGNTEAFF. CDR3 nucleotides: TGCGCCAGCAGCTTGGCCCCACTCGGGGGGAACACTGAAGCTTTCTTT. The chain employs TRBV5-1 and TRBJ1-1; tentative D call: TRBD1 (5 bases). The V and J ends lost 0 bases and 1 base respectively, with 13 bases between them. The CDR3 is 16 amino acids. CDR1 is SGHRS and CDR2 is YFSETQ in the germline V gene.

This chain links TRBV25-1 with TRBJ1-1, with D perhaps TRBD1 (6 bases). CDR1 and CDR2 from the germline V gene are MGHDK and SYGVNS. The ends were cut back, 4 bases at V and 8 bases at J, with 14 bases in the middle. This CDR3 is 13 amino acids long. CDR3 in DNA: TGTGCCAGCAGTGCCGGACAGAGCCTGGAAGCTTTCTTT. This gives the protein CASSAGQSLEAFF.